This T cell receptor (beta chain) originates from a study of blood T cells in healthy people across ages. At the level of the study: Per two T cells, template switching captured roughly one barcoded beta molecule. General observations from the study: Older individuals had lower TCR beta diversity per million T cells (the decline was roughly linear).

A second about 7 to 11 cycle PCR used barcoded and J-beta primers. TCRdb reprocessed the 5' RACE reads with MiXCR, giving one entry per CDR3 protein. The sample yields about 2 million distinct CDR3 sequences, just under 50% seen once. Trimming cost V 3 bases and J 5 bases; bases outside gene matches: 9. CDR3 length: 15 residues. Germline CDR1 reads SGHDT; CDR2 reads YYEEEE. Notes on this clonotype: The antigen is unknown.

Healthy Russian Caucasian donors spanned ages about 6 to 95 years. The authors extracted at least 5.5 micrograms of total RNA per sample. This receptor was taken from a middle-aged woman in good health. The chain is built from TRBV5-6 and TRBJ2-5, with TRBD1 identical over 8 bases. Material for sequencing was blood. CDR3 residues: CASSYRTGYGETQYF. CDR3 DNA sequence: TGTGCCAGCAGCTACCGGACAGGGTATGGCGAGACCCAGTACTTC.